The rows below give T cell receptor beta chains drawn from one sample of a study of T cell responses to AZD1222 COVID-19 vaccine. Libraries were prepared by immunoSEQ multiplex PCR; TCRdb keeps only in-frame clonotypes and omits some of them. In the table there are 250,000 to 300,000 clones, around 92% of which are singletons. The sequencing here drew on peripheral blood, taken 28 days after the second AZD1222 dose. These receptors all stem from an adult who received the AZD1222 COVID-19 vaccine. The conserved cysteine and the conserved F or W are not part of the CDR3 here.

V: TRBV7-3
length: 14
J: TRBJ2-2
CDR3: ASSLRVAGGTGELF

V: TRBV7-2
length: 12
J: TRBJ2-7
CDR3: ASSLAGAGNEQY

V: TRBV5-1
length: 12
J: TRBJ2-7
CDR3: ASSLGHATGEQY

V: TRBV3-1/TRBV3-2
length: 15
J: TRBJ2-3
CDR3: ASSQLAGGPSTDTQY

V: TRBV10-3
length: 10
J: TRBJ2-7
CDR3: AIGGTAYEQY

V: TRBV19
length: 12
J: TRBJ2-5
CDR3: ASRLQGAGETQY

V: TRBV12-1
length: 13
J: TRBJ2-2
CDR3: ASSCSGPYTGELF

V: TRBV19
length: 13
J: TRBJ1-2
CDR3: ASNPTAPDSYGYT

V: TRBV5-6
length: 11
J: TRBJ2-7
CDR3: ASSSGGGREQY

V: TRBV6-4
length: 11
J: TRBJ1-1
CDR3: ASSQDRNTEAF

V: TRBV28
length: 15
J: TRBJ2-1
CDR3: ASSSGSRGGAWNEQF

V: TRBV28
length: 12
J: TRBJ1-2
CDR3: ASSLYQDFNGYT

V: TRBV2
length: 11
J: TRBJ2-7
CDR3: ASRLAGGYEQY

V: TRBV5-6
length: 12
J: TRBJ2-2
CDR3: ASSLVANTGELF

V: TRBV6-5
length: 10
J: TRBJ1-2
CDR3: ATESGLYGYT

V: TRBV28
length: 13
J: TRBJ1-2
CDR3: ASSFIGTANYGYT

V: TRBV7-9
length: 12
J: TRBJ2-5
CDR3: ASSAGEVRETQY

V: TRBV5-1
length: 12
J: TRBJ1-1
CDR3: ASKKDGVNTEAF

V: TRBV4-1
length: 14
J: TRBJ2-1
CDR3: ASSQDLGGTYNEQF

V: TRBV3-1/TRBV3-2
length: 11
J: TRBJ2-7
CDR3: ASSPRQPKEQY

V: TRBV12-3/TRBV12-4
length: 10
J: TRBJ2-2
CDR3: ASSWGTGELF

V: TRBV15
length: 11
J: TRBJ1-1
CDR3: ATSRGLNTEAF

V: TRBV7-2
length: 12
J: TRBJ1-1
CDR3: ASSPGQRNTEAF

V: TRBV18
length: 13
J: TRBJ2-1
CDR3: ASSPAGRGHNEQF

V: TRBV5-6
length: 10
J: TRBJ1-2
CDR3: ASSPPGDGYT

V: TRBV19
length: 11
J: TRBJ2-7
CDR3: ASSISGTYEQY